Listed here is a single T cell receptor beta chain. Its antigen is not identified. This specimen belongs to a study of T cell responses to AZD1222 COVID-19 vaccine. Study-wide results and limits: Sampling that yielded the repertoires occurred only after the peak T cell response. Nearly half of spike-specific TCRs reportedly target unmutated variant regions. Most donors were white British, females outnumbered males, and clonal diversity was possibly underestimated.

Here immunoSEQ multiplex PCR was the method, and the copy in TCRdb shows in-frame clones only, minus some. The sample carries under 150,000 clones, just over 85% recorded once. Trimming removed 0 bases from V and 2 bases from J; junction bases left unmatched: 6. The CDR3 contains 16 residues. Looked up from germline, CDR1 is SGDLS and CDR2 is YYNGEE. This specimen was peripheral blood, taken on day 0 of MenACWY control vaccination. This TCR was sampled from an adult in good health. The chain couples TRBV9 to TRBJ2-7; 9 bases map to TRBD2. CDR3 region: CASSVDPSGITYEQYF. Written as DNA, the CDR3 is TGTGCCAGCAGCGTAGACCCTAGCGGGATTACCTACGAGCAGTACTTC.